This T cell receptor (beta chain) is drawn from a study of control samples from healthy donors and cancer patients. TCRdb keeps only in-frame clones here, not all; method: immunoSEQ multiplex PCR. Of fewer than 30,000 clones listed, approximately 85% are singletons. In germline, CDR1 is SGHNT, CDR2 YENEEA. CDR3 size: 12 residues. V dropped 0 bases and J dropped 12 bases, with 9 bases sitting between them. The sequencing input was PBMCs. This chain uses TRBV11-3 with TRBJ2-1, with unresolved D. The sequence was obtained from a woman aged 55-69 years with head and neck cancer. CDR3 nucleotide sequence: TGTGCCAGCAGCTTAGACTACAGAGGGCAGTTCTTC. It codes for CASSLDYRGQFF. Drawing the rest from reference TRBV11-3 and TRBJ2-1, the complete variable domain is EAGVVQSPRYKIIEKKQPVAFWCNPISGHNTLYWYLQNLGQGPELLIRYENEEAVDDSQLPKDRFSAERLKGVDSTLKIQPAELGDSAVYLCASSLDYRGQFFGPGTRLTVL.